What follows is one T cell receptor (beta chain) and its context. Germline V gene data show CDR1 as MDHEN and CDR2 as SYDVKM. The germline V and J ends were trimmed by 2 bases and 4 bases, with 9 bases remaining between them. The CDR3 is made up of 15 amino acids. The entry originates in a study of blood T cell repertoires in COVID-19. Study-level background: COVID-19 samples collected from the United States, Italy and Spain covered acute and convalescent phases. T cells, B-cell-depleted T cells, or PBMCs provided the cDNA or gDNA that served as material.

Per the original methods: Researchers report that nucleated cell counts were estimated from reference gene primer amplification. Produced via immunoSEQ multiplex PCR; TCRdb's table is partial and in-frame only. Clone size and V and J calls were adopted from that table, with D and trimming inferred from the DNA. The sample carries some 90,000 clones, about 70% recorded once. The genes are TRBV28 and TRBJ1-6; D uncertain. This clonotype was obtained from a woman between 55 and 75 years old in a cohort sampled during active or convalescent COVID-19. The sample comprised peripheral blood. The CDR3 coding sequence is TGTGCCAGCAGTTTAGACCAGGCTTATAATTCACCCCTCCACTTT. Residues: CASSLDQAYNSPLHF.